This T cell receptor beta chain was found in a study of regulatory T cells in long-lasting Graves disease. Many counts were recorded for this clonotype. The sample's time point: newly diagnosed GD, antithyroid drugs for less than 3 months. Scientists built the TCR library using RNA that was extracted from PBMCs. To make TCR beta libraries, researchers used iRepertoire HTBI primers and Arm-PCR of CDR3 regions. TCRdb re-called the multiplex PCR reads with MiXCR, one entry per CDR3 protein. The sample comprises about 540,000 distinct CDR3 sequences, approximately 12% of which are singletons, and roughly 9.7% rests with the top ten. The same sample was also studied in work on T cells in Graves' hyperthyroidism and ophthalmopathy.

The sequence derives from a man under 40 with Graves disease. This specimen was peripheral blood mononuclear cells (PBMCs), taken at new diagnosis, from a patient treated with antithyroid drugs.

The CDR3 nucleotides are TGTGCCAGCATGGAGGCCGGGGAGCTGTTTTTT. As protein: CASMEAGELFF. The rearrangement uses TRBV2 and TRBJ2-2, with D possibly TRBD2 on 5 matching bases. Germline CDR1 is SNHLY and CDR2 is FYNNEI. Trimming stripped 7 bases from V and 6 bases from J, with 6 bases between. The CDR3 is 11 residues long.